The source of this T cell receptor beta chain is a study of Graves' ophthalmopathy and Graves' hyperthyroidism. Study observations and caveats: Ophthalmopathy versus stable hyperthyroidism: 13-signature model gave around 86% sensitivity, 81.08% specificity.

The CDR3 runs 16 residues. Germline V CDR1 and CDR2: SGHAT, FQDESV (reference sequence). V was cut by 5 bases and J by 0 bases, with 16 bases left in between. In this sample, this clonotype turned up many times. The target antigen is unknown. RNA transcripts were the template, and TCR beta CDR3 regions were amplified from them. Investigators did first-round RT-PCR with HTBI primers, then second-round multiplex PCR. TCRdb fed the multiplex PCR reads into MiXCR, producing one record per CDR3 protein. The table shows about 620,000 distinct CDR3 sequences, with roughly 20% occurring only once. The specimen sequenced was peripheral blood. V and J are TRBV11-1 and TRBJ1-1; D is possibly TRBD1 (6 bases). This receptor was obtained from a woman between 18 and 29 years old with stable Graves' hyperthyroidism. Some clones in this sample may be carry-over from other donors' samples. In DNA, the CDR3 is TGTGCCAGCAGCCGGTTGACTCAGGGGATGAACACTGAAGCTTTCTTT. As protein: CASSRLTQGMNTEAFF.